These T cell receptor beta chains were read from a single sample in a study of T cells after yellow fever vaccination. A single record per CDR3 protein comes from TCRdb applying MiXCR to the 5' RACE reads. The sample has 150,000 to 200,000 distinct CDR3 sequences; about 6% are singletons. The material was CD4+ T cells sorted from PBMCs, obtained on the day of the first yellow fever vaccination. All receptors come from a man aged 18-30 years who received the YFV17D yellow fever vaccine. CDR3s include the opening cysteine and the closing phenylalanine or tryptophan. The order of the fields is CDR3 protein, CDR3 DNA, J gene, V gene, clone size, D gene. The D gene is left open where the match is weak. Clone size is given for some rows only: seen once, a few or many times, or a class if the clone is expanded.

CDR3 protein: CATANGAGLTDTQYF
CDR3 DNA: TGTGCCACTGCCAACGGAGCGGGGCTAACAGATACGCAGTATTTT
J gene: TRBJ2-3
V gene: TRBV10-3
clone size: many
D gene: TRBD2

CDR3 protein: CASSQSLAGGNEQFF
CDR3 DNA: TGTGCCAGCAGCCAGAGCCTAGCGGGGGGGAATGAGCAGTTCTTC
J gene: TRBJ2-1
V gene: TRBV3-1
clone size: few
D gene: TRBD2

CDR3 protein: CATYTKTGSPGTDTQYF
CDR3 DNA: TGTGCCACCTACACCAAGACAGGGTCTCCGGGCACAGATACGCAGTATTTT
J gene: TRBJ2-3
V gene: TRBV6-5
clone size: many
D gene: TRBD1

CDR3 protein: CSVENSGATDTQYF
CDR3 DNA: TGCAGCGTTGAAAATAGCGGGGCCACAGATACGCAGTATTTT
J gene: TRBJ2-3
V gene: TRBV29-1
clone size: -
D gene: TRBD2

CDR3 protein: CASNDRDNTGELFF
CDR3 DNA: TGCGCCAGCAATGACAGGGATAACACCGGGGAGCTGTTTTTT
J gene: TRBJ2-2
V gene: TRBV5-1
clone size: many
D gene: TRBD1

CDR3 protein: CASSPPGAENTEAFF
CDR3 DNA: TGTGCCAGCTCACCCCCGGGGGCGGAGAACACTGAAGCTTTCTTT
J gene: TRBJ1-1
V gene: TRBV18
clone size: few
D gene: -

CDR3 protein: CRTNSPGTEGYNEQFF
CDR3 DNA: TGCAGGACTAACTCACCTGGGACGGAGGGCTACAATGAGCAGTTCTTC
J gene: TRBJ2-1
V gene: TRBV20-1
clone size: -
D gene: -

CDR3 protein: CSARDPKQGAEKLFF
CDR3 DNA: TGCAGTGCTAGAGATCCCAAGCAGGGGGCTGAAAAACTGTTTTTT
J gene: TRBJ1-4
V gene: TRBV20-1
clone size: many
D gene: TRBD1

CDR3 protein: CASRSLAGDLDTQYF
CDR3 DNA: TGTGCCAGCAGGTCACTAGCGGGTGATTTGGATACGCAGTATTTT
J gene: TRBJ2-3
V gene: TRBV6-1
clone size: -
D gene: TRBD2

CDR3 protein: CASSFVLAGGAKNIQYF
CDR3 DNA: TGTGCCAGCAGCTTCGTACTAGCGGGGGGAGCCAAAAACATTCAGTACTTC
J gene: TRBJ2-4
V gene: TRBV7-8
clone size: many
D gene: TRBD2

CDR3 protein: CASSEARQETQYF
CDR3 DNA: TGCGCCAGCAGTGAGGCCAGACAAGAGACCCAGTACTTC
J gene: TRBJ2-5
V gene: TRBV10-1
clone size: few
D gene: -

CDR3 protein: CASSLAYSRGWDQPQHF
CDR3 DNA: TGTGCCAGCAGTTTAGCGTACAGCAGGGGATGGGATCAGCCCCAGCATTTT
J gene: TRBJ1-5
V gene: TRBV12-3/TRBV12-4
clone size: many
D gene: -

CDR3 protein: CAGQGSTGELFF
CDR3 DNA: TGTGCAGGACAGGGGTCCACCGGGGAGCTGTTTTTT
J gene: TRBJ2-2
V gene: TRBV28
clone size: many
D gene: TRBD1

CDR3 protein: CASSYSTGTPYNEQFF
CDR3 DNA: TGTGCCAGCAGTTACTCGACAGGGACCCCCTACAATGAGCAGTTCTTC
J gene: TRBJ2-1
V gene: TRBV6-5
clone size: many
D gene: TRBD1

CDR3 protein: CASWTSGGAGGTQYF
CDR3 DNA: TGTGCCAGCTGGACTAGCGGGGGGGCCGGCGGCACGCAGTATTTT
J gene: TRBJ2-3
V gene: TRBV27
clone size: many
D gene: TRBD2

CDR3 protein: CASSFDTGGTDTQYF
CDR3 DNA: TGTGCCAGCAGCTTTGATACGGGGGGCACAGATACGCAGTATTTT
J gene: TRBJ2-3
V gene: TRBV7-9
clone size: -
D gene: -

CDR3 protein: CASSENRGGYGELFF
CDR3 DNA: TGTGCCAGCAGTGAAAACAGGGGCGGATACGGGGAGCTGTTTTTT
J gene: TRBJ2-2
V gene: TRBV2
clone size: many
D gene: TRBD1

CDR3 protein: CASSKTRDRVTDTQYF
CDR3 DNA: TGTGCCAGCAGTAAAACCCGGGACAGGGTCACAGATACGCAGTATTTT
J gene: TRBJ2-3
V gene: TRBV25-1
clone size: -
D gene: TRBD1

CDR3 protein: CASSLAVRQTGELFF
CDR3 DNA: TGCGCCAGCAGCTTGGCCGTTAGGCAAACCGGGGAGCTGTTTTTT
J gene: TRBJ2-2
V gene: TRBV5-1
clone size: few
D gene: -

CDR3 protein: CASSPMRGDNSPLHF
CDR3 DNA: TGTGCCAGCTCGCCTATGAGGGGGGATAATTCACCCCTCCACTTT
J gene: TRBJ1-6
V gene: TRBV18
clone size: few
D gene: -

CDR3 protein: CASSLEAGRNTSPLHF
CDR3 DNA: TGTGCCAGCAGCTTAGAAGCGGGACGTAACACATCACCCCTCCACTTT
J gene: TRBJ1-6
V gene: TRBV11-2
clone size: few
D gene: -

CDR3 protein: CSAPSRSGVDNEQFF
CDR3 DNA: TGCAGTGCCCCGTCGCGTAGCGGGGTCGACAATGAGCAGTTCTTC
J gene: TRBJ2-1
V gene: TRBV20-1
clone size: many
D gene: TRBD2

CDR3 protein: CATTGGGGADTQYF
CDR3 DNA: TGTGCCACCACGGGGGGCGGGGGAGCAGATACGCAGTATTTT
J gene: TRBJ2-3
V gene: TRBV10-3
clone size: many
D gene: -

CDR3 protein: CASSKDGPGQGANEQYF
CDR3 DNA: TGTGCCAGCAGCAAAGATGGACCGGGACAGGGGGCAAACGAGCAGTACTTC
J gene: TRBJ2-7
V gene: TRBV21-1
clone size: many
D gene: -

CDR3 protein: CSATPPRGTLAEAFF
CDR3 DNA: TGCAGTGCTACCCCCCCGAGGGGGACACTCGCTGAAGCTTTCTTT
J gene: TRBJ1-1
V gene: TRBV20-1
clone size: -
D gene: -

CDR3 protein: CASSHPYEQLGRETQYF
CDR3 DNA: TGCGCCAGCAGCCATCCTTATGAGCAACTAGGGAGAGAGACCCAGTACTTC
J gene: TRBJ2-5
V gene: TRBV4-1
clone size: -
D gene: -

CDR3 protein: CASSQAGSRETQYF
CDR3 DNA: TGCGCCAGCAGCCAAGCGGGGTCCCGGGAGACCCAGTACTTC
J gene: TRBJ2-5
V gene: TRBV4-3
clone size: many
D gene: -

CDR3 protein: CSARRRRGLELFF
CDR3 DNA: TGCAGTGCTAGAAGGAGAAGAGGTTTAGAGCTGTTTTTT
J gene: TRBJ1-4
V gene: TRBV20-1
clone size: many
D gene: -

CDR3 protein: CASSLAYNEQFF
CDR3 DNA: TGCGCCAGCAGCTTGGCCTACAATGAGCAGTTCTTC
J gene: TRBJ2-1
V gene: TRBV5-1
clone size: -
D gene: -

CDR3 protein: CASSYNGDGYTF
CDR3 DNA: TGTGCCAGCAGTTATAACGGGGATGGCTACACCTTC
J gene: TRBJ1-2
V gene: TRBV6-6
clone size: few
D gene: -

CDR3 protein: CASSLLETQYF
CDR3 DNA: TGTGCCAGCAGTTTGTTAGAGACCCAGTACTTC
J gene: TRBJ2-5
V gene: TRBV5-4
clone size: many
D gene: -

CDR3 protein: CASSRPQETQYF
CDR3 DNA: TGTGCCAGCAGTCGTCCACAAGAGACCCAGTACTTC
J gene: TRBJ2-5
V gene: TRBV6-2/TRBV6-3
clone size: many
D gene: -

CDR3 protein: CASRQDRAAQETQYF
CDR3 DNA: TGTGCCAGCAGACAAGACAGGGCGGCCCAAGAGACCCAGTACTTC
J gene: TRBJ2-5
V gene: TRBV6-2/TRBV6-3
clone size: many
D gene: TRBD1

CDR3 protein: CAISESTHRASSYNEQFF
CDR3 DNA: TGTGCCATCAGTGAGTCGACTCACCGGGCCAGCTCCTACAATGAGCAGTTCTTC
J gene: TRBJ2-1
V gene: TRBV10-3
clone size: -
D gene: -

CDR3 protein: CATTDGGVTGELFF
CDR3 DNA: TGCGCCACCACCGACGGGGGGGTCACCGGGGAGCTGTTTTTT
J gene: TRBJ2-2
V gene: TRBV5-1
clone size: few
D gene: TRBD2

CDR3 protein: CASSEIRGPPYEQYF
CDR3 DNA: TGTGCCAGCAGTGAAATTAGGGGTCCTCCCTACGAGCAGTACTTC
J gene: TRBJ2-7
V gene: TRBV25-1
clone size: many
D gene: -

CDR3 protein: CSVERQGNTEAFF
CDR3 DNA: TGCAGCGTTGAAAGGCAGGGGAACACTGAAGCTTTCTTT
J gene: TRBJ1-1
V gene: TRBV29-1
clone size: few
D gene: -

CDR3 protein: CASSHQGEAKNIQYF
CDR3 DNA: TGTGCCAGCAGCCATCAGGGTGAAGCCAAAAACATTCAGTACTTC
J gene: TRBJ2-4
V gene: TRBV5-4
clone size: -
D gene: -

CDR3 protein: CASSPWAGGANTGELFF
CDR3 DNA: TGTGCCAGCAGCCCTTGGGCCGGGGGGGCGAACACCGGGGAGCTGTTTTTT
J gene: TRBJ2-2
V gene: TRBV7-2
clone size: many
D gene: TRBD2

CDR3 protein: CASSPLGSTGELFF
CDR3 DNA: TGTGCCAGCAGCCCACTAGGATCTACCGGGGAGCTGTTTTTT
J gene: TRBJ2-2
V gene: TRBV7-2
clone size: many
D gene: -

CDR3 protein: CASSILADDNEQFF
CDR3 DNA: TGTGCCAGTAGTATACTAGCGGACGACAATGAGCAGTTCTTC
J gene: TRBJ2-1
V gene: TRBV19
clone size: few
D gene: TRBD2

CDR3 protein: CSVDSWRGFRETQYF
CDR3 DNA: TGCAGCGTTGATTCGTGGCGGGGGTTCAGGGAGACCCAGTACTTC
J gene: TRBJ2-5
V gene: TRBV29-1
clone size: many
D gene: TRBD2

CDR3 protein: CATISGGEDTQYF
CDR3 DNA: TGTGCCACCATTAGCGGGGGGGAAGATACGCAGTATTTT
J gene: TRBJ2-3
V gene: TRBV10-3
clone size: -
D gene: TRBD2

CDR3 protein: CASSYGQVIYNEQFF
CDR3 DNA: TGTGCCAGCAGTTACGGACAGGTGATCTACAATGAGCAGTTCTTC
J gene: TRBJ2-1
V gene: TRBV12-3/TRBV12-4
clone size: many
D gene: TRBD1

CDR3 protein: CAISYRAAYGYTF
CDR3 DNA: TGTGCCATCAGTTACAGGGCAGCCTATGGCTACACCTTC
J gene: TRBJ1-2
V gene: TRBV6-2/TRBV6-3
clone size: -
D gene: -

CDR3 protein: CASRLGRGPDTQYF
CDR3 DNA: TGTGCCAGCAGACTTGGACGAGGACCAGATACGCAGTATTTT
J gene: TRBJ2-3
V gene: TRBV7-2
clone size: -
D gene: -

CDR3 protein: CSARQGETQYF
CDR3 DNA: TGCAGTGCTAGACAGGGAGAGACCCAGTACTTC
J gene: TRBJ2-5
V gene: TRBV20-1
clone size: many
D gene: -

CDR3 protein: CASNVRYPRNQPQHF
CDR3 DNA: TGTGCCAGCAATGTTCGCTATCCCCGCAATCAGCCCCAGCATTTT
J gene: TRBJ1-5
V gene: TRBV6-2/TRBV6-3
clone size: many
D gene: -

CDR3 protein: CASSTLGTYNSPLHF
CDR3 DNA: TGTGCCAGCAGCACCCTTGGCACCTATAATTCACCCCTCCACTTT
J gene: TRBJ1-6
V gene: TRBV7-9
clone size: many
D gene: -

CDR3 protein: CASSDRVRAYEQYF
CDR3 DNA: TGTGCCAGCAGTGATCGGGTAAGGGCCTACGAGCAGTACTTC
J gene: TRBJ2-7
V gene: TRBV2
clone size: once
D gene: -

CDR3 protein: CASSRGGESYEKLFF
CDR3 DNA: TGTGCCAGCAGCCGGGGGGGCGAGTCGTATGAAAAACTGTTTTTT
J gene: TRBJ1-4
V gene: TRBV5-4
clone size: few
D gene: -

CDR3 protein: CASSLGSGSTEAFF
CDR3 DNA: TGTGCCAGCAGCTTAGGGTCTGGGAGCACTGAAGCTTTCTTT
J gene: TRBJ1-1
V gene: TRBV7-3
clone size: many
D gene: -

CDR3 protein: CASSLEANIGYTF
CDR3 DNA: TGTGCCAGCAGCTTAGAAGCTAATATTGGCTACACCTTC
J gene: TRBJ1-2
V gene: TRBV7-2
clone size: many
D gene: -

CDR3 protein: CASSVVPGGLLAGELFF
CDR3 DNA: TGTGCCAGCAGCGTAGTTCCGGGGGGACTCTTGGCCGGGGAGCTGTTTTTT
J gene: TRBJ2-2
V gene: TRBV9
clone size: -
D gene: TRBD2

CDR3 protein: CASSVSGGDQPQHF
CDR3 DNA: TGTGCCAGCAGCGTAAGTGGCGGGGATCAGCCCCAGCATTTT
J gene: TRBJ1-5
V gene: TRBV9
clone size: many
D gene: -